These 14 T cell receptor beta chains share one sample of origin, sequenced in a study of cytomegalovirus exposure and HLA in healthy donors. In the PCR, 60 Vbeta and 13 Jbeta primers were used. The data were produced by immunoSEQ multiplex PCR, yet TCRdb's version contains in-frame clones alone and is incomplete. The top ten hold 11% of the sample, which has 95,000 to 150,000 clones, roughly 75% seen once. The sequencing input was PBMCs. The receptors here all came from a man aged 25-40 years in good health and CMV-seropositive.

This chain uses TRBV9 with TRBJ2-7, with D possibly TRBD2 on 6 matching bases. CDR3 size: 13 residues. Germline CDR1 SGDLS, CDR2 YYNGEE. Trimming cost V 4 bases and J 7 bases, with 15 bases left between them. As DNA, the CDR3 is TGTGCCAGCAGCCTCGGGGGAGGTCCGGAGCAGTACTTC. As protein: CASSLGGGPEQYF.

This sequence joins TRBV11-2 and TRBJ2-3, with 8 bases aligning to TRBD2. The V and J ends lost 3 bases and 4 bases, in that order; junction bases with no gene match: 6. The germline gives CDR1 SGHAT, CDR2 FQNNGV. This CDR3 has 15 amino acids. The CDR3 loop reads CASSFRGRWADTQYF. DNA of the CDR3: TGTGCCAGCAGCTTTCGCGGGAGGTGGGCAGATACGCAGTATTTT.

The chain combines TRBV10-3 with TRBJ1-5; 7 nucleotides agree with TRBD1. The CDR3 consists of 14 residues. The V and J ends lost 6 bases and 3 bases, in that order; junction bases with no gene match: 5. Germline V lookup: CDR1 ENHRY, CDR2 SYGVKD. The CDR3: CAISPGQTNQPQHF. In DNA, the CDR3 is TGTGCCATCAGCCCGGGACAGACCAATCAGCCCCAGCATTTT.

J is TRBJ1-4 and V is TRBV6-5; TRBD1 agrees at 7 bases. There are 14 residues in the CDR3. Trimming removed 4 bases from V and 7 bases from J; junction bases left unmatched: 6. From germline, CDR1 is MNHEY and CDR2 SVGAGI. As DNA, the CDR3 is TGTGCCAGCAGTTGGACAGGCTTCGGTGAAAAACTGTTTTTT. This sequence encodes CASSWTGFGEKLFF.

This clone was detected only a few times. This rearrangement joins TRBV10-3 to TRBJ2-5, with a weak D call TRBD1 (5 bases). The CDR3 extends over 15 amino acids. Germline V gene data show CDR1 as ENHRY and CDR2 as SYGVKD. Trimming took off 0 bases at V and 4 bases at J, with 12 bases between the two ends. The CDR3 is CAISESRVKAETQYF. CDR3 nucleotide sequence: TGTGCCATCAGTGAGTCCAGGGTGAAGGCAGAGACCCAGTACTTC.

As DNA, the CDR3 is TGTGCCACCAGCAGAGATACACGTAACGAGCAGTACTTC. It yields the protein CATSRDTRNEQYF. The chain links TRBV15 to TRBJ2-7; D ambiguous. From germline, CDR1 is LNHNV and CDR2 YYDKDF (reference sequence). Trimming stripped 0 bases from V and 5 bases from J, with 8 bases between. The CDR3 has 13 residues.

The V gene is TRBV7-9, the J gene TRBJ2-3; a possible D gene is TRBD1 (6 bases). The CDR3 contains 15 residues. Germline loops: CDR1 SEHNR, CDR2 FQNEAQ (reference sequence). Trimming shortened V by 1 base and J by 3 bases, and 11 bases separated the two germline ends. CDR3 DNA sequence: TGTGCCAGCAGCTTAGTTGGACAGTCAACAGATACGCAGTATTTT. Translation gives CASSLVGQSTDTQYF.

This clone showed up just a few times. The chain uses TRBV4-3 and TRBJ2-3; D may be TRBD2 (6 bases). This CDR3 is 14 amino acids long. Trimming shortened V by 4 bases and J by 2 bases, and 10 bases separated the two germline ends. Germline values: CDR1 LGHNA, CDR2 YSLEER. CDR3 in DNA: TGCGCCAGCAGCCGGGGCGGGATCACAGATACGCAGTATTTT. Protein product: CASSRGGITDTQYF.

This chain connects TRBV6-5 to TRBJ1-1; 7 bases are shared with TRBD1. Germline lookup yields CDR1 MNHEY and CDR2 SVGAGI. V shed 8 bases, J shed 7 bases, and the junction held 4 bases outside the gene matches. The CDR3 has 11 residues. CDR3 protein: CASCNRGEAFF. CDR3 DNA: TGTGCCAGCTGTAACAGGGGTGAAGCTTTCTTT.

The genes are TRBV5-1 and TRBJ2-7; 8 bases are shared with TRBD1. V shed 4 bases and J 2 bases; nucleotides not matched to a gene: 5. Germline loops: CDR1 SGHRS, CDR2 YFSETQ. This CDR3 has 14 residues. The DNA for the CDR3 is TGCGCCAGCAGCCTAGGACAGGGACCCTACGAGCAGTACTTC. This gives the protein CASSLGQGPYEQYF.

CDR3 protein: CASTRRDSYEQYF. The CDR3 region has the DNA TGTGCCAGTACAAGGAGGGACTCCTACGAGCAGTACTTC. The chain joins TRBV19 to TRBJ2-7; D may be TRBD2 (6 bases). Germline V gives CDR1 LNHDA, CDR2 SQIVND (reference sequence). CDR3 length equals 13 residues. V was cut by 7 bases and J by 0 bases, with 10 bases left in between.

V usage is TRBV18 and J usage is TRBJ2-7, with 9 bases that match TRBD2. This CDR3 spans 15 amino acids. In germline, CDR1 is KGHSH, CDR2 LQKENI. V trimming: 4 bases; J trimming: 2 bases; junction bases outside the gene matches: 6. For the CDR3, the DNA is TGTGCCAGCTCACGTACTAGCGGGTCAACCTACGAGCAGTACTTC. Protein: CASSRTSGSTYEQYF.

The V and J genes are TRBV28 and TRBJ2-7, with D maybe TRBD1 (8 bases). Germline V gene data show CDR1 as MDHEN and CDR2 as SYDVKM. The CDR3 runs to 16 residues. V was cut by 1 base and J by 1 base, with 14 bases left in between. CDR3 region: CASSLFGQGGSYEQYF. The CDR3 coding sequence is TGTGCCAGCAGTTTATTCGGACAGGGAGGGTCCTACGAGCAGTACTTC. Variable domain in full (rest from reference TRBV28 and TRBJ2-7): DVKVTQSSRYLVKRTGEKVFLECVQDMDHENMFWYRQDPGLGLRLIYFSYDVKMKEKGDIPEGYSVSREKKERFSLILESASTNQTSMYLCASSLFGQGGSYEQYFGPGTRLTVT.

As for this clone: The germline gene is not matched at one end of the junction; a read error may be the cause. The sample holds other DNA sequences that translate to the same CDR3. V is TRBV6-5 and J is TRBJ1-2; 10 bases map to TRBD1. Germline CDR1 is MNHEY and CDR2 is SVGAGI. The CDR3 is 14 amino acids. CDR3 in DNA: TGTGCCAGCAGTCGGACAGGGGGGGGCTATGGTTACACCTTC. Amino acids: CASSRTGGGYGYTF.